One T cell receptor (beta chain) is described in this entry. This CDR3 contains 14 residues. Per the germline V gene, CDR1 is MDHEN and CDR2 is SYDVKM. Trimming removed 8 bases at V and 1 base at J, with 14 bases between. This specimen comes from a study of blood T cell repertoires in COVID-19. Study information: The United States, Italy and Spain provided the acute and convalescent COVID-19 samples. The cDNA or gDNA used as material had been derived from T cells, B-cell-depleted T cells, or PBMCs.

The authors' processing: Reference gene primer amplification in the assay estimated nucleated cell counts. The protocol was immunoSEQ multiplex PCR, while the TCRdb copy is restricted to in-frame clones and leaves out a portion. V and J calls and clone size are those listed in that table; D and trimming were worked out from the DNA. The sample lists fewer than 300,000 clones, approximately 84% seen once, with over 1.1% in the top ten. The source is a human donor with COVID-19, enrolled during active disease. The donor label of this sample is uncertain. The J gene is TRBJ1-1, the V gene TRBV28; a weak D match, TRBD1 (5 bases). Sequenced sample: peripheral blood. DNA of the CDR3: TGTGCCAGCCGACCGAGTCAGGGGAACACTGAAGCTTTCTTT. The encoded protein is CASRPSQGNTEAFF.